This T cell receptor (beta chain) appears in the sequencing data of a study of T cell responses to AZD1222 COVID-19 vaccine. Findings and limits, study-wide: AZD1222 recipients seropositive at baseline numbered only six or seven. Every sample of the repertoires postdated the peak T cell response. Regions 160-218 and 743-854 dominated among vaccine-associated CD4 TCRs spanning spike. Most donors were white British, females outnumbered males, and clonal diversity was possibly underestimated.

The V and J ends lost 5 bases and 5 bases, in that order; junction bases with no gene match: 11. Germline lookup yields CDR1 LGHDT and CDR2 YNNKEL (reference sequence). The CDR3 consists of 16 residues. Concerning this clone: Its antigen is not identified.

The data were produced by immunoSEQ multiplex PCR, yet TCRdb's version contains in-frame clones alone and is incomplete. The sample yields 140,000 or so clones, approximately 90% seen once. The chain recombines TRBV3-1 (or the pseudogene TRBV3-2) with TRBJ1-5; 8 bases line up with TRBD1. The source of this sequence is an adult in good health. The sample was peripheral blood, taken on day 0 of AZD1222 vaccination. The CDR3 coding sequence is TGTGCCAGCAGCAACTTTTCTGGACAGGGATATCAGCCCCAGCATTTT. This gives the protein CASSNFSGQGYQPQHF.